This is a list of T cell receptor beta chains from one sample in a study of cytomegalovirus exposure and HLA in healthy donors. The protocol was immunoSEQ multiplex PCR, while the TCRdb copy is restricted to in-frame clones and leaves out a portion. The sample gives 300,000 or so clones, 80% to 90% of which show up once; roughly 2% is in the top ten. Sequencing was carried out using PBMCs. The source is a middle-aged woman in good health and CMV-seropositive. The CDR3 runs from the conserved cysteine through the conserved F or W. The D gene is left open where the match is weak. Size is stated for part of the rows, as once, few or many counts, or as a class when the clone is expanded.

v_call: TRBV27
j_call: TRBJ2-4
clone_size: NA
d_call: NA
cdr3_nt: TGTGCCAGCAGTTTACCCAAAATAGGGGAGGACATTCAGTACTTC
cdr3_aa: CASSLPKIGEDIQYF

v_call: TRBV7-9
j_call: TRBJ2-1
clone_size: NA
d_call: TRBD2
cdr3_nt: TGTGCCAGCAGCGAACTAGCGGGGGCCTACAATGAGCAGTTCTTC
cdr3_aa: CASSELAGAYNEQFF

v_call: TRBV25-1
j_call: TRBJ2-2
clone_size: once
d_call: TRBD2
cdr3_nt: TGTGCCAGCAGTGCGGCTAGCGGGATTCTCGGGGAGCTGTTTTTT
cdr3_aa: CASSAASGILGELFF

v_call: TRBV27
j_call: TRBJ2-7
clone_size: NA
d_call: NA
cdr3_nt: TGTGCCAGCAGTCCGCGGACAGCCACCTACGAGCAGTACTTC
cdr3_aa: CASSPRTATYEQYF

v_call: TRBV7-9
j_call: TRBJ2-7
clone_size: NA
d_call: NA
cdr3_nt: TGTGCCAGCAGCGTGAGGGTCCACGAGCAGTACTTC
cdr3_aa: CASSVRVHEQYF

v_call: TRBV30
j_call: TRBJ2-2
clone_size: NA
d_call: NA
cdr3_nt: TGTGCCCATAGGACAGGGAGGGTCGGGGAGCTGTTTTTT
cdr3_aa: CAHRTGRVGELFF

v_call: TRBV6-5
j_call: TRBJ1-3
clone_size: few
d_call: NA
cdr3_nt: TGTGCCAGCAGCCTCGGAGGCGGGGGTGGAAACACCATATATTTT
cdr3_aa: CASSLGGGGGNTIYF

v_call: TRBV9
j_call: TRBJ2-5
clone_size: NA
d_call: TRBD2
cdr3_nt: TGTGCCAGCAGCGACGGAGGAGCGGGGGAGACCCAGTACTTC
cdr3_aa: CASSDGGAGETQYF

v_call: TRBV11-1
j_call: TRBJ2-7
clone_size: once
d_call: NA
cdr3_nt: TGTGCCAGCAGCTTCAGGGGCGCGGGAGTAGGTGAGCAGTACTTC
cdr3_aa: CASSFRGAGVGEQYF

v_call: TRBV27
j_call: TRBJ2-7
clone_size: NA
d_call: NA
cdr3_nt: TGTGCCAGCAGTGTTAGCCGTAGCTCCTACGAGCAGTACTTC
cdr3_aa: CASSVSRSSYEQYF

v_call: TRBV11-2
j_call: TRBJ2-5
clone_size: NA
d_call: NA
cdr3_nt: TGTGCCAGCGGGGGTAGCGGAAAAGAGACCCAGTACTTC
cdr3_aa: CASGGSGKETQYF

v_call: TRBV28
j_call: TRBJ1-6
clone_size: NA
d_call: NA
cdr3_nt: TGTGCCAGCAGTCCAACCAGCGATCTTTCACCCCTCCACTTT
cdr3_aa: CASSPTSDLSPLHF

v_call: TRBV14
j_call: TRBJ1-1
clone_size: NA
d_call: NA
cdr3_nt: TGTGCCAGCAGCCAATGGGAGAACATGAACACTGAAGCTTTCTTT
cdr3_aa: CASSQWENMNTEAFF

v_call: TRBV4-3
j_call: TRBJ1-1
clone_size: NA
d_call: NA
cdr3_nt: TGCGCCAGCAGCCACAGGGCCGTGAACACTGAAGCTTTCTTT
cdr3_aa: CASSHRAVNTEAFF

v_call: TRBV29-1
j_call: TRBJ2-5
clone_size: NA
d_call: TRBD2
cdr3_nt: TGCAGCGTTGATAAAGCCCTTATGCGGGCTAGCGGGAGTGAGACCCAGTACTTC
cdr3_aa: CSVDKALMRASGSETQYF

v_call: TRBV18
j_call: TRBJ1-3
clone_size: NA
d_call: TRBD1
cdr3_nt: TGTGCCAGCTCACCGGGACAGGGACTTGGAAACACCATATATTTT
cdr3_aa: CASSPGQGLGNTIYF

v_call: TRBV5-4
j_call: TRBJ2-5
clone_size: NA
d_call: TRBD1
cdr3_nt: TGTGCCAGCAGCCGGGACAGGGGAGCCGAGACCCAGTACTTC
cdr3_aa: CASSRDRGAETQYF

v_call: TRBV7-2
j_call: TRBJ1-2
clone_size: NA
d_call: TRBD1
cdr3_nt: TGTGCCAGCAGCTTAGCACCAGGGGGCGGGGGCTACACCTTC
cdr3_aa: CASSLAPGGGGYTF

v_call: TRBV6-5
j_call: TRBJ1-2
clone_size: NA
d_call: NA
cdr3_nt: TGTGCCAGCAGTTACTCTAGAGCTAACTATGGCTACACCTTC
cdr3_aa: CASSYSRANYGYTF

v_call: TRBV28
j_call: TRBJ2-3
clone_size: NA
d_call: TRBD2
cdr3_nt: TGTGCCAGCATACTAGCGGGCACAGATACGCAGTATTTT
cdr3_aa: CASILAGTDTQYF

v_call: TRBV6-6
j_call: TRBJ1-1
clone_size: few
d_call: TRBD1
cdr3_nt: TGTGCCAGCAGCCGCGACAGGGCTGGCGCTGAAGCTTTCTTT
cdr3_aa: CASSRDRAGAEAFF

v_call: TRBV19
j_call: TRBJ2-7
clone_size: few
d_call: NA
cdr3_nt: TGTGCCAATCCCCAGGTCACAGCCGACTACGAGCAGTACTTC
cdr3_aa: CANPQVTADYEQYF

v_call: TRBV6-1
j_call: TRBJ1-3
clone_size: NA
d_call: TRBD1
cdr3_nt: TGTGCCAGCAGCACAACAGGGGGCTCTGGAAACACCATATATTTT
cdr3_aa: CASSTTGGSGNTIYF

v_call: TRBV7-9
j_call: TRBJ2-7
clone_size: NA
d_call: TRBD2
cdr3_nt: TGTGCCAGCAGCCAAATACCGACTAGCGCGCCCTACGAGCAGTACTTC
cdr3_aa: CASSQIPTSAPYEQYF

v_call: TRBV10-3
j_call: TRBJ1-4
clone_size: once
d_call: NA
cdr3_nt: TGTGCCATCAGTGAAAGCACTAATGAAAAACTGTTTTTT
cdr3_aa: CAISESTNEKLFF

v_call: TRBV7-8
j_call: TRBJ2-4
clone_size: NA
d_call: TRBD2
cdr3_nt: TGTGCCAGCAGCTTTGGACTAGCGGGAATAAACATTCAGTACTTC
cdr3_aa: CASSFGLAGINIQYF